This is a list of T cell receptor beta chains from one sample in a study of shared clonotypes between healthy human individuals. Data came from immunoSEQ multiplex PCR; TCRdb stores just in-frame clones and leaves some out. This sample carries about 2 million clones, about 95% of them seen once, and the ten largest clones take 0.9% to 1.3%. The specimen sequenced was naive CD8+ T cells sorted from blood. The receptor source for this set is a man between 18 and 29 years old in good health. The CDR3 runs from the conserved cysteine through the conserved F or W. Each record gives: D gene, V gene, J gene, clone size, CDR3 DNA, CDR3 protein. The D gene is left open where the match is weak. The size of a clone is reported for some rows only, either as once, few or many, or as a class for expanded clones.

D: .
V: TRBV6-5
J: TRBJ1-1
size: once
DNA: TGTGCCAGTTCCGTAGCAGGGAAACTAGAAGCTTTCTTT
CDR3: CASSVAGKLEAFF

D: .
V: TRBV6-5
J: TRBJ1-5
size: .
DNA: TGTGCCAGCAGTTGGGACACGACCGGTCGTCAGCCCCAGCATTTT
CDR3: CASSWDTTGRQPQHF

D: TRBD1
V: TRBV7-9
J: TRBJ2-7
size: .
DNA: TGTGCCAGCAGCCCACCGGGACAGAGCTACGAGCAGTACTTC
CDR3: CASSPPGQSYEQYF

D: TRBD1
V: TRBV7-2
J: TRBJ1-1
size: .
DNA: TGTGCCAGCAGCAAGGGACAGGGATACACTGAAGCTTTCTTT
CDR3: CASSKGQGYTEAFF

D: .
V: TRBV11-2
J: TRBJ2-7
size: .
DNA: TGTGCCAGCAGCACGCCGGGACCCGGGATGCACGAGCAGTACTTC
CDR3: CASSTPGPGMHEQYF

D: .
V: TRBV6-1
J: TRBJ2-5
size: once
DNA: TGTGCCGGCAGTGACGGCCAGATTACACGGGCACGTGAGACCCAGTACTTC
CDR3: CAGSDGQITRARETQYF

D: TRBD2
V: TRBV10-3
J: TRBJ2-7
size: .
DNA: TGTGCCATCAGGGAAATAGCGGGAGGGCCCAACGAGCAGTACTTC
CDR3: CAIREIAGGPNEQYF

D: .
V: TRBV25-1
J: TRBJ2-5
size: .
DNA: TGTGCCAGCAGTGATTACGGGACACCCCAAGAGACCCAGTACTTC
CDR3: CASSDYGTPQETQYF

D: .
V: TRBV29-1
J: TRBJ1-5
size: many
DNA: TGCAGCGTTAGTACGGCTCTGAGCAATCAGCCCCAGCATTTT
CDR3: CSVSTALSNQPQHF

D: TRBD2
V: TRBV2
J: TRBJ2-7
size: .
DNA: TGTGCCAGCATCGAGAAAACTAGCGGGAGTACCTACGAGCAGTACTTC
CDR3: CASIEKTSGSTYEQYF

D: .
V: TRBV2
J: TRBJ1-5
size: few
DNA: TGTGCCAGCAGTGGTTTCTCGGGGGCGAGTAATCAGCCCCAGCATTTT
CDR3: CASSGFSGASNQPQHF

D: TRBD1
V: TRBV28
J: TRBJ2-7
size: .
DNA: TGTGCCAGCAGTTCGGACAGGGGGCCCTACGAGCAGTACTTC
CDR3: CASSSDRGPYEQYF

D: TRBD2
V: TRBV27
J: TRBJ2-1
size: .
DNA: TGTGCCAGCAGTTTATCGTCGGGAGGATCCTACAATGAGCAGTTCTTC
CDR3: CASSLSSGGSYNEQFF

D: .
V: TRBV14
J: TRBJ2-7
size: once
DNA: TGTGCCAGCAGCCTACTGGACTCCTACGAGCAGTACTTC
CDR3: CASSLLDSYEQYF

D: TRBD2
V: TRBV6-5
J: TRBJ2-7
size: .
DNA: TGTGCCAGCAGTTACGCGGGGGGCAACTACGAGCAGTACTTC
CDR3: CASSYAGGNYEQYF

D: TRBD1
V: TRBV6-6
J: TRBJ2-1
size: .
DNA: TGTGCCAGCAGTTACGTCGGGACAGGGGACAATGAGCAGTTCTTC
CDR3: CASSYVGTGDNEQFF

D: TRBD1
V: TRBV9
J: TRBJ1-4
size: .
DNA: TGTGCCAGCAGCTCAGTGGGAGTGGGGACAGGGGATGAGGAAAAACTGTTTTTT
CDR3: CASSSVGVGTGDEEKLFF

D: .
V: TRBV9
J: TRBJ2-1
size: .
DNA: TGTGCCAGCAGCGTGAGCCGGGAACATGAGCAGTTCTTC
CDR3: CASSVSREHEQFF

D: .
V: TRBV5-6
J: TRBJ1-2
size: few
DNA: TGTGCCAGCAGCTTGGTGGGCCTGACCGAGCTCCTCTATGGCTACACCTTC
CDR3: CASSLVGLTELLYGYTF

D: .
V: TRBV29-1
J: TRBJ2-7
size: .
DNA: TGCAGCGTTGGGACGGGACAAGCCTACGAGCAGTACTTC
CDR3: CSVGTGQAYEQYF

D: .
V: TRBV6-6
J: TRBJ1-2
size: .
DNA: TGTGCCAGCAGTTATTACGGGGGAGATGGCTACACCTTC
CDR3: CASSYYGGDGYTF

D: .
V: TRBV7-2
J: TRBJ1-5
size: .
DNA: TGTGCCAGCAGCTTAGAACAGGGAATTAATCAGCCCCAGCATTTT
CDR3: CASSLEQGINQPQHF

D: TRBD1
V: TRBV27
J: TRBJ1-2
size: .
DNA: TGTGCCAGCAGCCGGGACAGGGACTATGGCTACACCTTC
CDR3: CASSRDRDYGYTF

D: .
V: TRBV7-2
J: TRBJ2-1
size: .
DNA: TGTGCCAGCAGCTTTTCGGGGCTCGTCAACAATGAGCAGTTCTTC
CDR3: CASSFSGLVNNEQFF

D: .
V: TRBV5-4
J: TRBJ2-1
size: .
DNA: TGTGCCAGCAGAAATCCTAGTCTTGAGCAGTTCTTC
CDR3: CASRNPSLEQFF

D: TRBD1
V: TRBV27
J: TRBJ2-3
size: .
DNA: TGTGCCAGCAGTTCCCCGGACAGGGGCTTGACAGATACGCAGTATTTT
CDR3: CASSSPDRGLTDTQYF

D: .
V: TRBV7-6
J: TRBJ2-2
size: .
DNA: TGTGCCAGCAGCTTAGCGTTGGGGAGAGACACCGGGGAGCTGTTTTTT
CDR3: CASSLALGRDTGELFF

D: .
V: TRBV4-3
J: TRBJ1-2
size: .
DNA: TGCGCCAGCAGCCAAGGCCGGCGGGTCTATGGCTACACCTTC
CDR3: CASSQGRRVYGYTF

D: .
V: TRBV4-3
J: TRBJ2-1
size: .
DNA: TGCGCCAGCAGCCAAGATCCGGGACCTTCCCGCAATGAGCAGTTCTTC
CDR3: CASSQDPGPSRNEQFF

D: .
V: TRBV7-2
J: TRBJ2-3
size: .
DNA: TGTGCCAGCAGCTTAGGAGTAGCGGCTAGCACAGATACGCAGTATTTT
CDR3: CASSLGVAASTDTQYF

D: TRBD1
V: TRBV13
J: TRBJ2-7
size: .
DNA: TGTGCCAGCAGCCTCTTGGGACAGGGGAAGGACGAGCAGTACTTC
CDR3: CASSLLGQGKDEQYF

D: TRBD2
V: TRBV27
J: TRBJ2-7
size: .
DNA: TGTGCCAGCAGTTTATTATCTAAGCGGGGGGACTACGAGCAGTACTTC
CDR3: CASSLLSKRGDYEQYF

D: TRBD1
V: TRBV5-6
J: TRBJ1-1
size: .
DNA: TGTGCCAGCAGCTTAGCCAGGGGGCGGAATGAAGCTTTCTTT
CDR3: CASSLARGRNEAFF

D: .
V: TRBV6-1
J: TRBJ1-2
size: .
DNA: TGTGCCAGCACGGGGCTCAGTCTCTATGGCTACACCTTC
CDR3: CASTGLSLYGYTF

D: .
V: TRBV6-6
J: TRBJ2-7
size: .
DNA: TGTGCCAGCAGTTATGGCGACAGCTCCTACGAGCAGTACTTC
CDR3: CASSYGDSSYEQYF

D: .
V: TRBV10-2
J: TRBJ2-5
size: .
DNA: TGCGCCAGCGGAGACCGACAAGAGACCCAGTACTTC
CDR3: CASGDRQETQYF

D: TRBD2
V: TRBV5-1
J: TRBJ2-1
size: .
DNA: TGCGCCAGCAGCTTGGCCCCTAGCGGGGGAGGTTACAATGAGCAGTTCTTC
CDR3: CASSLAPSGGGYNEQFF

D: .
V: TRBV19
J: TRBJ1-5
size: .
DNA: TGTGCCAGTAGGGCCGGGACACTTGGCAATCAGCCCCAGCATTTT
CDR3: CASRAGTLGNQPQHF

D: .
V: TRBV28
J: TRBJ1-1
size: .
DNA: TGTGCCAGCAGTTTATATAGGGGCACTGAAGCTTTCTTT
CDR3: CASSLYRGTEAFF

D: TRBD1
V: TRBV7-9
J: TRBJ2-7
size: .
DNA: TGTGCCAGCAGCTTCTCCGGACAGGAAACCTACGAGCAGTACTTC
CDR3: CASSFSGQETYEQYF

D: TRBD1
V: TRBV2
J: TRBJ2-7
size: .
DNA: TGTGCCCGACAGGGGGCTGGATACGAGCAGTACTTC
CDR3: CARQGAGYEQYF

D: TRBD1
V: TRBV29-1
J: TRBJ2-7
size: .
DNA: TGCAGCGTGGGGACAGGGAAGTCCTACGAGCAGTACTTC
CDR3: CSVGTGKSYEQYF

D: .
V: TRBV19
J: TRBJ2-7
size: .
DNA: TGTGCCAGTAGGTTTGCGGAGAGCTCCTACGAGCAGTACTTC
CDR3: CASRFAESSYEQYF

D: .
V: TRBV9
J: TRBJ2-7
size: .
DNA: TGTGCCAGCAGCGTAGTTGGCGGAGGAGGGCCCACCTACGAGCAGTACTTC
CDR3: CASSVVGGGGPTYEQYF

D: TRBD1
V: TRBV9
J: TRBJ1-2
size: .
DNA: TGTGCCAGCAGCGGAGGGGGACAGGTCTTTGGCTACACCTTC
CDR3: CASSGGGQVFGYTF

D: TRBD2
V: TRBV19
J: TRBJ2-1
size: .
DNA: TGTGCCAGTAGTATCCTCGGACTAGCGGGTTACAATGAGCAGTTCTTC
CDR3: CASSILGLAGYNEQFF

D: .
V: TRBV13
J: TRBJ2-7
size: .
DNA: TGTGCCAGCAGCCACCGGGACAACCCGCAGGACGAGCAGTACTTC
CDR3: CASSHRDNPQDEQYF

D: TRBD1
V: TRBV29-1
J: TRBJ2-5
size: .
DNA: TGCAGCGTTGATCTCGGGACAGATCAAGAGACCCAGTACTTC
CDR3: CSVDLGTDQETQYF

D: .
V: TRBV6-5
J: TRBJ2-7
size: .
DNA: TGTGCCAGCAGTTACGGGTCGGTTGGCGAGCAGTACTTC
CDR3: CASSYGSVGEQYF

D: .
V: TRBV7-9
J: TRBJ1-5
size: .
DNA: TGTGCCAGCAGCTTAGGGGGCGGCAATCAGCCCCAGCATTTT
CDR3: CASSLGGGNQPQHF

D: .
V: TRBV7-9
J: TRBJ2-3
size: .
DNA: TGTGCCAGCAGCTTAACATTTTCAGATACGCAGTATTTT
CDR3: CASSLTFSDTQYF